The clone carrying this T cell receptor (beta chain) appeared many times. Its antigen remains unidentified. The germline gives CDR1 SGHDT, CDR2 YYEEEE. The CDR3 totals 15 residues. Trimming left V 4 bases short and J 3 bases short, with 14 bases between. Documented time point: patch test 1, 2 weeks after DPC sensitization. Treatment specified: therapeutic diphenylcyclopropenone sensitization with weekly scalp DPC. Blood was collected ahead of every patch test applied. This sample is drawn from a study of human T cells and chemical hapten exposure. Study outcomes and limitations: The study found that DPC sensitization did not change TCRs above 1 in 1000 frequency. The donors suffered from alopecia, so their immune response may not match that of healthy people.

As handled by the study authors: Per-sample TCR counts ranged from about 20,000 to 700,000, median 95,638. TCRdb re-derived calls from the RACE reads in MiXCR, one entry per CDR3 protein. The V and J calls were not made by the authors but by TCRdb's processing. In the table there are some 15,000 distinct CDR3 sequences, over 15% of which are singletons. Sequencing was performed on whole blood, taken in connection with sensitization to the hapten diphenylcyclopropenone (DPC). The source is a woman aged 25-40 years with alopecia areata. Some clones in this sample may be carry-over from other donors' samples. The rearrangement joins TRBV5-6 to TRBJ1-3, with D possibly being TRBD1 (5 bases). This CDR3 is CASSLTRTLGNTIYF. The CDR3 DNA sequence: TGTGCCAGCAGCCTCACAAGGACACTTGGAAACACCATATATTTT.